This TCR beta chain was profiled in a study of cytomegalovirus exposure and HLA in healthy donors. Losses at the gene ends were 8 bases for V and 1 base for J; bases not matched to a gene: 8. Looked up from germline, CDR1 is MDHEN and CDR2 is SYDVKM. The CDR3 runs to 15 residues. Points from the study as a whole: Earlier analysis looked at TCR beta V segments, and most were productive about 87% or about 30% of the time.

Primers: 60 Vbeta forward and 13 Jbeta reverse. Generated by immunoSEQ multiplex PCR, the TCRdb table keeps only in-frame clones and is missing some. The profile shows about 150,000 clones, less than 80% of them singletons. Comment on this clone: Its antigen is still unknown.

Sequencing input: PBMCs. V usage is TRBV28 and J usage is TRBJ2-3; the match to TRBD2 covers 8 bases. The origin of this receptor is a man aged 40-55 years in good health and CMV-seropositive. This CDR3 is CASPPLAGGTDTQYF. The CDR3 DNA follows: TGTGCCAGCCCTCCGCTAGCGGGCGGCACAGATACGCAGTATTTT.